This T cell receptor (beta chain) was identified in a study of vaccination and CD4 T cells after COVID-19. Whole-study results and caveats: A median approximately 83% of convalescent patients' SARS-CoV-2-reactive clones emerged only after vaccination.

The treatment was: approximately 11-day PBMC culture with coronavirus spike peptide pools or control peptides (ViraFEST assay). After expanding antigen-specific T cells with peptide pools, ViraFEST sequenced their TCRs. CDR3 size: 16 residues. Cultured CD4+ T cells had their DNA profiled by the Oncomine TCR Beta short-read assay. Genomic DNA was isolated from CD4+ T cells that had been cultured. A single record per CDR3 protein comes from TCRdb applying MiXCR to the PCR reads. The sample includes roughly 25,000 distinct CDR3 sequences, around 64% of them seen just once. On this clonotype itself: Its antigen remains unidentified.

The rearrangement links TRBV21-1 to TRBJ1-2; the DNA was not used to check the table's D call, TRBD1. TRBV21-1 is a pseudogene segment. Sample: CD4+ T cells from blood, cultured in vitro, taken after SARS-CoV-2 vaccination. The sequence was collected from a human donor who received a COVID-19 vaccine. The CDR3 DNA sequence: TGTGCCAGCAGCGCCCCAAGGTCGTGGGCTAACTATGGCTACACCTTC. Its translation is CASSAPRSWANYGYTF.